The present T cell receptor (beta chain) was sequenced within a study of blood T cells in healthy people across ages. This clonotype was seen only a few times. Alongside a J-beta primer mix, a sample-barcoded 5' primer served in a second PCR lasting roughly 7 to 11 cycles. TCRdb re-called the 5' RACE reads through MiXCR, storing one row per CDR3 protein. The sample lists 600,000 to 850,000 distinct CDR3 sequences; approximately 25% were seen once. Germline CDR1 ENHRY, CDR2 SYGVKD. V was clipped by 3 bases and J by 7 bases, with 15 bases between them. The CDR3 covers 15 residues. The same data also went into a second study, on T cells of mothers and their children.

The chain carries TRBV10-3 and TRBJ2-2, with D perhaps matching TRBD1 (6 bases). The receptor was isolated from a boy aged 5 to 17 in good health. The sequenced material came from blood. CDR3 sequence (DNA): TGTGCCATCAGTGATCGGCCAGGGGATTACGGGGAGCTGTTTTTT. Its translation is CAISDRPGDYGELFF.